The 32 T cell receptor beta chains below were found in one sample sequenced in a study of T cell repertoires in cytomegalovirus infection. MiXCR was run by TCRdb on the reads, yielding one entry per CDR3 protein. In the table there are 750,000 to 950,000 distinct CDR3 sequences, just under 30% of which are singletons. Their target antigens are unknown. The sample in question was cultured CD8+ T cells from PBMCs, obtained from culture after CMV antigen stimulation. Receptors were obtained from a human donor in good health (CMV status not recorded). Some clones in this sample may be carry-over from other donors' samples.

V gene TRBV6-6 combines with J gene TRBJ2-1; TRBD2 agrees at 7 bases. The CDR3 loop spans 17 amino acids. Germline CDR1 and CDR2: MNHNY and SVGAGI (reference sequence). Trimming removed 2 bases from V and 1 base from J; junction bases left unmatched: 8. The CDR3 protein is CASSYAPTSPSYNEQFF. The DNA for the CDR3 is TGTGCCAGCAGTTACGCCCCGACTAGCCCTTCCTACAATGAGCAGTTCTTC.

This clonotype came up a few times. V is TRBV7-9 and J is TRBJ2-2; the match to TRBD1 covers 7 bases. CDR3 size: 14 residues. J lost 6 bases, V lost 9 bases, and 10 bases had no gene match. The germline CDR1 and CDR2 sequences are SEHNR and FQNEAQ (reference sequence). In DNA form, the CDR3 reads TGTGCCAGAGGGGGACAGTCCGTTCCCGGGGAGCTGTTTTTT. Translating it yields CARGGQSVPGELFF.

This clonotype was recorded a few times. The chain couples TRBV27 to TRBJ1-5; unclear D gene. There are 14 residues in the CDR3. The V and J ends lost 3 bases and 1 base respectively, with 7 bases between them. Germline V lookup: CDR1 MNHEY, CDR2 SMNVEV (reference sequence). The CDR3 DNA follows: TGTGCCAGCAGTTTCCTATCGAGCAATCAGCCCCAGCATTTT. Amino acids: CASSFLSSNQPQHF.

The chain couples TRBV7-6 to TRBJ2-7; 8 nucleotides align to TRBD2. The CDR3 extends over 16 amino acids. V shed 1 base, J shed 2 bases, and the junction held 7 bases outside the gene matches. Germline V CDR1 and CDR2: SGHVS, FNYEAQ. The CDR3 region is CASSLDGPGGTYEQYV. Here the CDR3 DNA reads TGTGCCAGCAGCTTAGACGGGCCGGGGGGGACCTACGAGCAGTACGTC.

This clonotype was detected a few times. The chain uses TRBV25-1 and TRBJ1-4; 7 bases are shared with TRBD1. The CDR3 runs 20 residues. Germline V lookup: CDR1 MGHDK, CDR2 SYGVNS. Trimming cost V 5 bases and J 2 bases; bases outside gene matches: 20. The CDR3 bases are TGTGCCAGCAGTTCCCCCCCGACAGGGTGGGGGCTTTCGACTAATGAAAAACTGTTTTTT. Translating gives CASSSPPTGWGLSTNEKLFF.

The chain links TRBV27 to TRBJ2-1; D not resolved. CDR3 length equals 10 residues. With 8 bases removed from V and 9 bases from J, the gap between germline ends came to 8 bases. Germline CDR1 is MNHEY and CDR2 is SMNVEV (reference sequence). CDR3 DNA sequence: TGTGCCAGCGGGTGGGGTGAGCAGTTCTTC. Protein: CASGWGEQFF.

This clonotype was counted many times. The chain employs TRBV7-9 and TRBJ1-1; TRBD1 agrees at 10 bases. CDR1 and CDR2 (germline): SEHNR, FQNEAQ (reference sequence). The CDR3 is made up of 16 amino acids. Germline trimming cut 2 bases from V and 4 bases from J; bases unmatched to any gene: 7. CDR3 region: CASSLQAGDRGTEAFF. The CDR3 nucleotides are TGTGCCAGCAGCTTACAGGCGGGGGACAGGGGCACTGAAGCTTTCTTT.

This clonotype occurred a few times. The chain recombines TRBV7-9 with TRBJ2-1; 8 bases match TRBD2. Per germline, CDR1 SEHNR and CDR2 FQNEAQ (reference sequence). Trimming removed 6 bases from V and 10 bases from J; junction bases left unmatched: 5. CDR3 length: 12 residues. CDR3 loop: CASRSGGGEQFF. The CDR3 DNA is TGTGCCAGCAGATCCGGGGGGGGAGAGCAGTTCTTC.

This clonotype was detected a few times. V gene TRBV7-9 combines with J gene TRBJ1-2; D remains ambiguous. Germline V lookup: CDR1 SEHNR, CDR2 FQNEAQ (reference sequence). The CDR3 consists of 15 residues. V was shortened by 5 bases and J by 0 bases, with 13 bases between the two germline ends. CDR3 in DNA: TGTGCCAGCAGCACCCCAGCCCTCTCTAACTATGGCTACACCTTC. This encodes CASSTPALSNYGYTF.

This clonotype appeared a single time. The chain couples TRBV2 to TRBJ2-5; 10 positions agree with TRBD2. The length of the CDR3 is 15 residues. Trimming took 6 bases from V and 1 from J; bases not matched to a gene: 5. The germline V gene encodes CDR1 SNHLY and CDR2 FYNNEI. DNA of the CDR3: TGTGCCAGCAGGGGACAGCGGGGGGGCCAAGAGACCCAGTACTTC. Its translation: CASRGQRGGQETQYF.

Many counts were recorded for this clonotype. V gene TRBV7-9 combines with J gene TRBJ2-3; D not resolved. Germline lookup yields CDR1 SEHNR and CDR2 FQNEAQ (reference sequence). The CDR3 extends over 14 amino acids. Trimming pared 2 bases from V and 5 bases from J, leaving 11 bases between. CDR3 DNA sequence: TGTGCCAGCAGCTTACCCCAACCACAAGATACGCAGTATTTT. Residues: CASSLPQPQDTQYF.

The chain recombines TRBV6-1 with TRBJ2-7; 10 bases match TRBD1. V was clipped by 5 bases and J by 2 bases; unmatched bases: 6. This CDR3 is built from 15 residues. From germline, CDR1 is MNHNS and CDR2 SASEGT. The CDR3 DNA reads as TGTGCCAGCAGTTTAACCGGGACAGGGGCCTACGAGCAGTACGTC. This codes for CASSLTGTGAYEQYV.

The chain recombines TRBV6-1 with TRBJ2-3; no reliable D call. Trimming pared 3 bases from V and 5 bases from J, leaving 9 bases between. This CDR3 is 13 amino acids long. From germline, CDR1 is MNHNS and CDR2 SASEGT. This chain's CDR3 is CASSDIKLDTQYF. CDR3 bases: TGTGCCAGCAGTGACATAAAACTAGATACGCAGTATTTT.

The CDR3 reads CASSLTGRGLGEQYF. The CDR3 DNA sequence: TGTGCCAGCAGCCTAACAGGTAGAGGTCTGGGGGAGCAGTACTTC. The V call is TRBV5-5, the J call TRBJ2-7; D possibly corresponds to TRBD1 (5 bases). The CDR3 extends over 15 amino acids. The V gene's germline CDR1 is SGHKS and CDR2 YYEKEE (reference sequence). V was pared by 4 bases and J by 7 bases, with 21 bases between.

This clonotype is a singleton in its sample. V usage is TRBV6-2 or TRBV6-3 and J usage is TRBJ2-7; D remains ambiguous. V lost 6 bases, J lost 3 bases, and 9 bases lay in between. The germline V gene encodes CDR1 MNHEY and CDR2 SVGEGT. The CDR3 has 12 residues. The CDR3 nucleotides are TGTGCCAGCAGGGGCAGGCACTACGAGCAGTACTTC. Its protein is CASRGRHYEQYF.

The chain couples TRBV7-8 to TRBJ2-7, with D perhaps TRBD2 (6 bases). The CDR3 runs to 11 residues. From germline, CDR1 is SGHVS and CDR2 FQNEAQ. Trimming removed 5 bases from V and 11 bases from J, with 13 bases in between. The CDR3 is CASSPGTLKYV. CDR3 DNA sequence: TGTGCCAGCAGCCCCGGGACTTTAAAGTACGTC.

This clonotype was found a few times. The rearrangement joins TRBV6-2 or TRBV6-3 to TRBJ1-1, with TRBD1 as a possible D gene (6 bases). Per germline, CDR1 MNHEY and CDR2 SVGEGT. The germline V and J ends were trimmed by 0 bases and 1 base, with 18 bases remaining between them. The CDR3 length is 18 residues. The CDR3 DNA follows: TGTGCCAGCAGTTACTCGATTAGACAGGCCGAAGGGAACACTGAAGCTTTCTTT. Translated: CASSYSIRQAEGNTEAFF.

The genes are TRBV6-2 or TRBV6-3 and TRBJ2-7; D may be TRBD1 or TRBD2 (5 bases each). Germline V gene data show CDR1 as MNHEY and CDR2 as SVGEGT. V was trimmed by 6 bases and J by 2 bases, leaving 17 bases between them. The CDR3 is made up of 15 amino acids. CDR3 bases: TGTGCCAGCAGGGAGCACGGGGCTCCGGCCTACGAGCAGTACTTC. This encodes CASREHGAPAYEQYF.

J is TRBJ2-6 and V is TRBV6-2 or TRBV6-3, with D possibly TRBD2 on 5 matching bases. Germline CDR1 is MNHEY and CDR2 is SVGEGT. The CDR3 spans 17 residues. With 7 bases removed from V and 9 bases from J, the gap between germline ends came to 25 bases. CDR3 coding DNA: TGTGCCAGCAAAGGGTCTGACAAGGTCAGTGAGGGCAACGTCCTGACTTTC. Protein sequence: CASKGSDKVSEGNVLTF.

This clonotype was seen only a few times. The rearrangement joins TRBV7-6 to TRBJ2-7, with 7 bases matching TRBD1. The CDR3 length is 15 residues. CDR1 is SGHVS, CDR2 FNYEAQ, per germline. The junction had 5 bases not matched to a gene; V was cut back by 1 base and J by 2 bases. The chain's CDR3 is CASSLVQGLTYEQYF. In DNA form, the CDR3 reads TGTGCCAGCAGCTTAGTACAGGGGCTCACCTACGAGCAGTACTTC.

This clonotype has just a few counts. V is TRBV6-2 or TRBV6-3 and J is TRBJ1-5; D might be TRBD1 (5 bases). Trimming left V 4 bases short and J 1 base short, with 23 bases between. There are 19 residues in the CDR3. From germline, CDR1 is MNHEY and CDR2 SVGEGT. The CDR3 nucleotides are TGTGCCAGCAGTTTTTATAGAGCCCGGGACCTAAGGAGCAATCAGCCCCAGCATTTT. This gives the protein CASSFYRARDLRSNQPQHF.

This clonotype was found a few times. The J gene is TRBJ1-2, the V gene TRBV27; D ambiguous. This CDR3 spans 13 amino acids. CDR1 MNHEY and CDR2 SMNVEV come from the germline V gene (reference sequence). V was trimmed by 6 bases and J by 4 bases, leaving 12 bases between them. CDR3 region: CASSPNSPYGYTF. The CDR3 region has the DNA TGTGCCAGCAGCCCGAACTCCCCCTATGGCTACACCTTC.

The chain carries TRBV12-3 or TRBV12-4 and TRBJ2-5, with 9 nucleotides matching TRBD1. V was pared by 6 bases and J by 5 bases, with 7 bases of the junction left unmatched. CDR3 length equals 14 residues. CDR3 sequence: CASRFTGGAETQYF. CDR3 bases: TGTGCCAGCAGATTTACAGGGGGCGCGGAGACCCAGTACTTC.

The chain recombines TRBV13 with TRBJ2-7, with TRBD1 identical over 7 bases. This CDR3 spans 16 amino acids. Germline assignment: CDR1 PRHDT and CDR2 FYEKMQ (reference sequence). After removal of 5 bases from V and 0 bases from J, the junction contained 10 bases not matched to a gene. Here the CDR3 reads CASSTRTGRSSYEQYF. The CDR3, as DNA: TGTGCCAGCAGCACCCGGACAGGTAGGAGCTCCTACGAGCAGTACTTC.

This clonotype was detected many times. The V and J genes are TRBV4-3 and TRBJ2-7, with 10 bases matching TRBD1. The CDR3 spans 16 residues. The V gene's germline CDR1 is LGHNA and CDR2 YSLEER. J was trimmed by 5 bases and V by 1 base; bases with no gene match: 8. CDR3 sequence reads: CASSQVRRDRGHEQYV. For the CDR3, the DNA is TGCGCCAGCAGCCAAGTCAGACGGGACAGGGGCCACGAGCAGTACGTC.

This clonotype was found a few times. This chain uses TRBV2 with TRBJ1-2; 7 bases are shared with TRBD1. Germline-derived CDR1 and CDR2 are SNHLY and FYNNEI. This CDR3 has 14 residues. The J segment lost 4 bases and the V segment lost 6 bases, leaving 8 bases of the junction unmatched. CDR3 bases: TGTGCCAGCAGGCCCGCCGGACAGGTCTATGGCTACACCTTC. This encodes CASRPAGQVYGYTF.

The chain has TRBV24-1 and TRBJ1-5, with a tentative D call TRBD1 (5 bases). Germline-derived CDR1 and CDR2 are KGHDR and SFDVKD. The CDR3 contains 13 residues. Trimming left V 4 bases short and J 6 bases short, with 9 bases between. The CDR3 loop reads CATSDLGVQPQHF. The CDR3 DNA sequence: TGTGCCACCAGTGACTTAGGGGTTCAGCCCCAGCATTTT.

This chain joins TRBV13 and TRBJ2-6; D uncertain. The CDR3 totals 15 residues. Germline V gene data show CDR1 as PRHDT and CDR2 as FYEKMQ (reference sequence). Trimming stripped 5 bases from V and 2 bases from J, with 10 bases between. The CDR3 region is CASSLRAAGANVLTF. CDR3 DNA: TGTGCCAGCAGCCTCCGCGCTGCTGGGGCCAACGTCCTGACTTTC. Full variable domain (missing parts from reference TRBV13 and TRBJ2-6): AAGVIQSPRHLIKEKRETATLKCYPIPRHDTVYWYQQGPGQDPQFLISFYEKMQSDKGSIPDRFSAQQFSDYHSELNMSSLELGDSALYFCASSLRAAGANVLTFGAGSRLTVL.

This chain links TRBV15 with TRBJ1-5; 8 bases align to TRBD1. The CDR3 spans 14 residues. The germline V gene has CDR1 LNHNV and CDR2 YYDKDF (reference sequence). The ends lost 5 bases at V and 5 bases at J; junction bases unmatched: 5. CDR3: CATSVTGEDQPQHF. The DNA for the CDR3 is TGTGCCACCAGCGTGACAGGGGAAGATCAGCCCCAGCATTTT.

In this sample, this clonotype turned up a few times. The chain joins TRBV27 to TRBJ2-2; 10 bases are shared with TRBD1. Trimming cost V 6 bases and J 7 bases; bases outside gene matches: 8. Looked up from germline, CDR1 is MNHEY and CDR2 is SMNVEV (reference sequence). The CDR3 sequence is 15 residues long. The CDR3 coding sequence is TGTGCCAGCAGCGACCGGGACAGGGGAATCGGGGAGCTGTTTTTT. Translated: CASSDRDRGIGELFF.

This rearrangement joins TRBV7-6 to TRBJ2-7; no clear D. Germline loops: CDR1 SGHVS, CDR2 FNYEAQ. V lost 5 bases to trimming and J lost 0 bases, with 8 bases between them. The CDR3 is 13 amino acids. This CDR3 reads CASSGGVSYEQYF. The CDR3 bases are TGTGCCAGCAGCGGCGGCGTCTCCTACGAGCAGTACTTC.

This clonotype was detected a few times. The chain carries TRBV20-1 and TRBJ2-5, with D perhaps TRBD2 (6 bases). CDR3 size: 12 residues. The V and J ends lost 1 base and 7 bases respectively, with 10 bases between them. From germline, CDR1 is DFQATT and CDR2 SNEGSKA (reference sequence). In DNA, the CDR3 is TGCAGTGCTAGAGCGGGGGAGGTGACCCAGTACTTC. Translated: CSARAGEVTQYF.